These T cell receptor beta chains were read from a single sample in a study of CD8 T cells in Susac syndrome. TCRdb re-derived calls from the immunoSEQ multiplex PCR reads in MiXCR, one entry per CDR3 protein. This table holds 200,000 to 250,000 distinct CDR3 sequences, 95% found once. What was sequenced was CD4+ T cells from PBMCs. These receptors originate from a human donor with multiple sclerosis. CDR3s include the opening cysteine and the closing phenylalanine or tryptophan. The D gene is left open where the match is weak. Only part of the rows carry a size: once, few, many, or a class if the clone is expanded.

CDR3aa: CASSPQRLTSGGGYEQYF
CDR3nt: TGTGCCAGCAGTCCCCAACGCCTGACTAGCGGGGGTGGCTACGAGCAGTACTTC
abundance: NA
j_gene: TRBJ2-7
d_gene: TRBD2
v_gene: TRBV2

CDR3aa: CAAHRGPMSPLHF
CDR3nt: TGTGCCGCCCACAGGGGTCCCATGTCTCCCCTCCACTTT
abundance: NA
j_gene: TRBJ1-6
d_gene: TRBD1
v_gene: TRBV6-5

CDR3aa: CSGRGSSYNEQFF
CDR3nt: TGCAGCGGCCGGGGGAGCTCCTACAATGAGCAGTTCTTC
abundance: once
j_gene: TRBJ2-1
d_gene: NA
v_gene: TRBV29-1

CDR3aa: CASSQSVEGRGYTF
CDR3nt: TGTGCCAGCAGCCAGTCGGTGGAGGGTCGGGGCTACACCTTC
abundance: NA
j_gene: TRBJ1-2
d_gene: NA
v_gene: TRBV3-1

CDR3aa: CASRGGSTDTQYF
CDR3nt: TGCGCCAGCCGCGGGGGTAGCACAGATACGCAGTATTTT
abundance: NA
j_gene: TRBJ2-3
d_gene: TRBD2
v_gene: TRBV5-1

CDR3aa: CSVAPGRDTQYF
CDR3nt: TGCAGCGTTGCTCCAGGCCGGGATACGCAGTATTTT
abundance: NA
j_gene: TRBJ2-3
d_gene: NA
v_gene: TRBV29-1

CDR3aa: CASSWLAAETQYF
CDR3nt: TGTGCCAGCAGTTGGCTGGCAGCGGAGACCCAGTACTTC
abundance: NA
j_gene: TRBJ2-5
d_gene: NA
v_gene: TRBV27

CDR3aa: CARHSRDRNYGYTF
CDR3nt: TGTGCCAGGCATAGCAGGGACAGGAACTATGGCTACACCTTC
abundance: NA
j_gene: TRBJ1-2
d_gene: TRBD1
v_gene: TRBV2

CDR3aa: CATTKDRNYGYTF
CDR3nt: TGTGCCACCACCAAGGACCGTAACTATGGCTACACCTTC
abundance: NA
j_gene: TRBJ1-2
d_gene: NA
v_gene: TRBV19

CDR3aa: CSARSPEGNYGYTF
CDR3nt: TGCAGTGCTAGAAGCCCCGAGGGTAACTATGGCTACACCTTC
abundance: NA
j_gene: TRBJ1-2
d_gene: NA
v_gene: TRBV20-1

CDR3aa: CASSVDRGLYNEQFF
CDR3nt: TGTGCCAGCAGCGTGGACAGGGGGCTCTACAATGAGCAGTTCTTC
abundance: few
j_gene: TRBJ2-1
d_gene: TRBD1
v_gene: TRBV6-6

CDR3aa: CSVGGVPRDTQYF
CDR3nt: TGCAGCGTTGGTGGGGTACCCCGGGATACGCAGTATTTT
abundance: NA
j_gene: TRBJ2-3
d_gene: NA
v_gene: TRBV29-1

CDR3aa: CASSADIYSPLHF
CDR3nt: TGTGCCAGCAGTGCCGACATATATTCACCCCTCCACTTT
abundance: NA
j_gene: TRBJ1-6
d_gene: NA
v_gene: TRBV6-1

CDR3aa: CASSRASWGDRDEAFF
CDR3nt: TGCGCCAGCAGCCGGGCCTCATGGGGAGACAGGGATGAAGCTTTCTTT
abundance: NA
j_gene: TRBJ1-1
d_gene: TRBD1
v_gene: TRBV4-1

CDR3aa: CASSFTAIRNTEAFF
CDR3nt: TGTGCCAGCAGTTTCACGGCTATTAGGAACACTGAAGCTTTCTTT
abundance: NA
j_gene: TRBJ1-1
d_gene: NA
v_gene: TRBV12-3/TRBV12-4

CDR3aa: CASSPNTGMGTEAFF
CDR3nt: TGTGCCAGCAGCCCCAATACAGGGATGGGGACTGAAGCTTTCTTT
abundance: NA
j_gene: TRBJ1-1
d_gene: NA
v_gene: TRBV3-1

CDR3aa: CAWSDGGYTDTQYF
CDR3nt: TGTGCCTGGAGTGACGGGGGCTACACAGATACGCAGTATTTT
abundance: once
j_gene: TRBJ2-3
d_gene: NA
v_gene: TRBV30

CDR3aa: CASSETGQGTQYF
CDR3nt: TGCGCCAGCAGCGAGACAGGGCAGGGTACGCAGTATTTT
abundance: once
j_gene: TRBJ2-3
d_gene: TRBD1
v_gene: TRBV5-1

CDR3aa: CASSYSGQGTRQPQHF
CDR3nt: TGTGCCAGCAGTTATTCGGGACAGGGTACACGACAGCCCCAGCATTTT
abundance: NA
j_gene: TRBJ1-5
d_gene: TRBD1
v_gene: TRBV6-6

CDR3aa: CASSSVTSGGETQYF
CDR3nt: TGTGCCAGCAGTTCGGTCACTAGCGGGGGAGAGACCCAGTACTTC
abundance: NA
j_gene: TRBJ2-5
d_gene: TRBD2
v_gene: TRBV6-6

CDR3aa: CASKGQGGTGELFF
CDR3nt: TGTGCCAGCAAAGGACAGGGGGGGACCGGGGAGCTGTTTTTT
abundance: NA
j_gene: TRBJ2-2
d_gene: TRBD1
v_gene: TRBV2

CDR3aa: CASAQGVSYNEQFF
CDR3nt: TGTGCCAGCGCCCAAGGGGTCTCCTACAATGAGCAGTTCTTC
abundance: NA
j_gene: TRBJ2-1
d_gene: NA
v_gene: TRBV2

CDR3aa: CASSLWTFQGSYGSPLHF
CDR3nt: TGTGCCAGCAGTTTATGGACTTTCCAGGGATCTTACGGGTCACCCCTCCACTTT
abundance: NA
j_gene: TRBJ1-6
d_gene: NA
v_gene: TRBV28

CDR3aa: CSYRNTGELFF
CDR3nt: TGCAGTTACAGGAACACCGGGGAGCTGTTTTTT
abundance: NA
j_gene: TRBJ2-2
d_gene: NA
v_gene: TRBV29-1

CDR3aa: CASSLEPQGVKSPLHF
CDR3nt: TGCGCCAGCAGCTTGGAGCCCCAGGGAGTAAAGTCACCCCTCCACTTT
abundance: NA
j_gene: TRBJ1-6
d_gene: NA
v_gene: TRBV5-1

CDR3aa: CASSLDSSDSNYGYTF
CDR3nt: TGTGCCAGCAGCTTGGACAGCTCCGACTCTAACTATGGCTACACCTTC
abundance: NA
j_gene: TRBJ1-2
d_gene: NA
v_gene: TRBV7-2

CDR3aa: CASSLELGTQYF
CDR3nt: TGCGCCAGCAGCTTGGAATTGGGGACGCAGTATTTT
abundance: NA
j_gene: TRBJ2-3
d_gene: NA
v_gene: TRBV5-1

CDR3aa: CASSALRDRVGNEQFF
CDR3nt: TGTGCCAGTAGTGCTCTCCGGGACAGGGTCGGCAATGAGCAGTTCTTC
abundance: NA
j_gene: TRBJ2-1
d_gene: TRBD1
v_gene: TRBV19

CDR3aa: CATGGAGAGWGYGYTF
CDR3nt: TGTGCCACCGGGGGGGCAGGGGCCGGATGGGGCTATGGCTACACCTTC
abundance: NA
j_gene: TRBJ1-2
d_gene: NA
v_gene: TRBV6-1

CDR3aa: CASTQGVISPLHF
CDR3nt: TGTGCCAGCACCCAGGGAGTTATTTCACCCCTCCACTTT
abundance: NA
j_gene: TRBJ1-6
d_gene: NA
v_gene: TRBV7-2

CDR3aa: CSVDTPGVRWNTEAFF
CDR3nt: TGCAGCGTTGACACCCCGGGGGTCCGCTGGAACACTGAAGCTTTCTTT
abundance: NA
j_gene: TRBJ1-1
d_gene: NA
v_gene: TRBV29-1

CDR3aa: CAWSVGGGHEETQYF
CDR3nt: TGTGCCTGGAGTGTGGGAGGGGGCCACGAGGAGACCCAGTACTTC
abundance: NA
j_gene: TRBJ2-5
d_gene: NA
v_gene: TRBV30

CDR3aa: CSARGPLNSPLHF
CDR3nt: TGCAGTGCTAGAGGACCGCTTAATTCACCCCTCCACTTT
abundance: NA
j_gene: TRBJ1-6
d_gene: NA
v_gene: TRBV20-1

CDR3aa: CASSTSHTDTQYF
CDR3nt: TGTGCTAGCAGCACCAGTCACACAGATACGCAGTATTTT
abundance: NA
j_gene: TRBJ2-3
d_gene: NA
v_gene: TRBV7-7

CDR3aa: CASRLGRNTEAFF
CDR3nt: TGTGCCAGCAGGCTCGGAAGGAACACTGAAGCTTTCTTT
abundance: NA
j_gene: TRBJ1-1
d_gene: NA
v_gene: TRBV7-2

CDR3aa: CSARERGMTVNTQYF
CDR3nt: TGCAGTGCTAGAGAGCGGGGAATGACGGTAAATACGCAGTATTTT
abundance: NA
j_gene: TRBJ2-3
d_gene: NA
v_gene: TRBV20-1

CDR3aa: CASSIRDSPETQYF
CDR3nt: TGTGCCAGCAGTATAAGGGACAGCCCGGAGACCCAGTACTTC
abundance: NA
j_gene: TRBJ2-5
d_gene: TRBD1
v_gene: TRBV2

CDR3aa: CASSLGTGAYGYTF
CDR3nt: TGTGCCAGCAGTTTGGGGACAGGGGCCTATGGCTACACCTTC
abundance: NA
j_gene: TRBJ1-2
d_gene: TRBD1
v_gene: TRBV12-3/TRBV12-4

CDR3aa: CASSEARGTLSYEQYF
CDR3nt: TGTGCCAGCAGTGAAGCCAGGGGAACCCTCTCCTACGAGCAGTACTTC
abundance: NA
j_gene: TRBJ2-7
d_gene: NA
v_gene: TRBV12-3/TRBV12-4

CDR3aa: CASSLEQNTGELFF
CDR3nt: TGCGCCAGCAGCTTGGAACAGAACACCGGGGAGCTGTTTTTT
abundance: once
j_gene: TRBJ2-2
d_gene: NA
v_gene: TRBV5-1

CDR3aa: CSVEVSTPYEQYF
CDR3nt: TGCAGCGTTGAAGTCTCAACACCCTACGAGCAGTACTTC
abundance: NA
j_gene: TRBJ2-7
d_gene: NA
v_gene: TRBV29-1

CDR3aa: CASSQGTRDPPLHF
CDR3nt: TGTGCCAGCAGCCAAGGAACGAGGGATCCACCCCTCCACTTT
abundance: NA
j_gene: TRBJ1-6
d_gene: NA
v_gene: TRBV14

CDR3aa: CSVAQGRNTGELFF
CDR3nt: TGCAGCGTTGCACAGGGCCGAAACACCGGGGAGCTGTTTTTT
abundance: NA
j_gene: TRBJ2-2
d_gene: NA
v_gene: TRBV29-1

CDR3aa: CASSPRKNTEAFF
CDR3nt: TGTGCCAGCAGTCCAAGAAAGAACACTGAAGCTTTCTTT
abundance: NA
j_gene: TRBJ1-1
d_gene: NA
v_gene: TRBV2

CDR3aa: CATSRDVGRDGQPQHF
CDR3nt: TGTGCCACCAGCAGAGATGTGGGGAGAGATGGTCAGCCCCAGCATTTT
abundance: NA
j_gene: TRBJ1-5
d_gene: NA
v_gene: TRBV15

CDR3aa: CASSHDSSGANVLTF
CDR3nt: TGTGCCAGCAGCCATGACAGCTCTGGGGCCAACGTCCTGACTTTC
abundance: NA
j_gene: TRBJ2-6
d_gene: NA
v_gene: TRBV3-1

CDR3aa: CASSQGGASGYGYTF
CDR3nt: TGTGCCAGCAGCCAGGGAGGGGCGTCGGGCTATGGCTACACCTTC
abundance: once
j_gene: TRBJ1-2
d_gene: NA
v_gene: TRBV3-1

CDR3aa: CAWSVFRGGYGYTF
CDR3nt: TGTGCCTGGAGTGTATTCCGGGGGGGATATGGCTACACCTTC
abundance: NA
j_gene: TRBJ1-2
d_gene: NA
v_gene: TRBV30